The 20 T cell receptor beta chains below were found in one sample sequenced in a study of cytomegalovirus exposure and HLA in healthy donors. The study ran its PCR with 60 Vbeta and 13 Jbeta primers. TCRdb keeps only in-frame clones here, not all; method: immunoSEQ multiplex PCR. The data show 150,000 to 200,000 clones, 65% to 85% seen once. Sequencing was carried out using PBMCs. The origin of the receptors is a male donor in good health and CMV-seropositive.

This clone was observed a handful of times. The V and J genes are TRBV30 and TRBJ2-7; possibly TRBD1 for D (6 bases). Germline CDR1 and CDR2: GTSNPN and SVGIG (reference sequence). V was trimmed by 3 bases and J by 0 bases, leaving 15 bases between them. This CDR3 has 15 residues. CDR3 protein: CAWRRPQGFSYEQYF. The CDR3 DNA follows: TGTGCCTGGAGGAGGCCACAGGGCTTCTCCTACGAGCAGTACTTC.

This chain connects TRBV28 to TRBJ2-2; possibly TRBD2 for D (5 bases). Germline V gene data show CDR1 as MDHEN and CDR2 as SYDVKM. The CDR3 totals 15 residues. With 1 base removed from V and 1 base from J, the gap between germline ends came to 7 bases. CDR3: CASSLLRENTGELFF. The CDR3 nucleotides are TGTGCCAGCAGTTTATTGAGGGAGAACACCGGGGAGCTGTTTTTT.

The chain joins TRBV5-1 to TRBJ1-4; TRBD1 is a possible D gene (6 bases). The V gene's germline CDR1 is SGHRS and CDR2 YFSETQ. The CDR3 is 15 residues long. Trimming took 4 bases from V and 4 from J, leaving 14 bases between them. DNA of the CDR3: TGCGCCAGCAGCCCGGATGGCAGGGGTAATGAAAAACTGTTTTTT. As protein: CASSPDGRGNEKLFF. The full variable domain, its missing parts supplied by reference TRBV5-1 and TRBJ1-4, is KAGVTQTPRYLIKTRGQQVTLSCSPISGHRSVSWYQQTPGQGLQFLFEYFSETQRNKGNFPGRFSGRQFSNSRSEMNVSTLELGDSALYLCASSPDGRGNEKLFFGSGTQLSVL.

This sequence joins TRBV9 and TRBJ2-1, with 7 bases fitting TRBD2. Germline CDR1 and CDR2: SGDLS and YYNGEE. The V segment lost 0 bases and the J segment 2 bases; nucleotides outside the gene matches: 2. The CDR3 spans 15 residues. The CDR3 loop is CASSVGLAPYNEQFF. CDR3 bases: TGTGCCAGCAGCGTAGGACTAGCCCCCTACAATGAGCAGTTCTTC. Based on the CDR3 plus reference TRBV9 and TRBJ2-1, the full variable domain is DSGVTQTPKHLITATGQRVTLRCSPRSGDLSVYWYQQSLDQGLQFLIQYYNGEERAKGNILERFSAQQFPDLHSELNLSSLELGDSALYFCASSVGLAPYNEQFFGPGTRLTVL.

The chain recombines TRBV29-1 with TRBJ1-2, with D possibly TRBD1 on 6 matching bases. This CDR3 comprises 12 residues. Per the germline V gene, CDR1 is SQVTM and CDR2 is ANQGSEA. V lost 7 bases to trimming and J lost 6 bases, with 15 bases between them. This CDR3 is CSAGWDMDGYTF. CDR3 nucleotide sequence: TGCAGCGCCGGTTGGGACATGGATGGCTACACCTTC.

The rearrangement joins TRBV11-2 to TRBJ1-3, with TRBD1 as a possible D gene (6 bases). Trimming shortened V by 5 bases and J by 4 bases, and 15 bases separated the two germline ends. CDR3 size: 15 residues. Germline V lookup: CDR1 SGHAT, CDR2 FQNNGV. The chain's CDR3 is CASSPPGGGGNTIYF. The DNA of the CDR3 is TGTGCCAGCAGCCCGCCGGGAGGGGGAGGAAACACCATATATTTT.

The J gene is TRBJ2-7, the V gene TRBV11-3; 10 nucleotides agree with TRBD1. The CDR3 contains 15 residues. V was clipped by 2 bases and J by 3 bases; unmatched bases: 4. Germline V gene data show CDR1 as SGHNT and CDR2 as YENEEA. In DNA, the CDR3 is TGTGCCAGCAGCTTACTGGGGACAGGGGACTACGAGCAGTACTTC. This encodes CASSLLGTGDYEQYF. The variable domain in full, with the rest retrieved from reference TRBV11-3 and TRBJ2-7, is EAGVVQSPRYKIIEKKQPVAFWCNPISGHNTLYWYLQNLGQGPELLIRYENEEAVDDSQLPKDRFSAERLKGVDSTLKIQPAELGDSAVYLCASSLLGTGDYEQYFGPGTRLTVT.

Only one count was recorded for this clone. One end of the junction fails to match germline, which may point to a read error. This rearrangement joins TRBV7-9 to TRBJ2-2, with 12 nucleotides matching TRBD2. The CDR3 is made up of 19 amino acids. Germline V CDR1 and CDR2: SEHNR, FQNEAQ (reference sequence). CDR3 region: CSSSSTSGSPMRWTGELFF. In nucleotides, the CDR3 is TGTTCCAGCAGCTCGACTAGCGGGAGTCCTATGAGGTGGACCGGGGAGCTGTTTTTT.

The rearrangement links TRBV5-6 to TRBJ2-1; 11 nucleotides agree with TRBD1. The V segment lost 9 bases and the J segment 9 bases; nucleotides outside the gene matches: 8. The CDR3 covers 13 residues. The V gene's germline CDR1 is SGHDT and CDR2 YYEEEE. Written as DNA, the CDR3 is TGTGCCACCTGGACAGGGGGCTATAGTGAGCAGTTCTTC. This codes for CATWTGGYSEQFF.

The chain is built from TRBV30 and TRBJ1-5; maybe TRBD1 (5 bases). This CDR3 has 14 residues. V gave up 3 bases and J gave up 5 bases, with 14 bases separating them. Germline V gene sequence: CDR1 GTSNPN, CDR2 SVGIG (reference sequence). Written as DNA, the CDR3 is TGTGCCTGGAGGGGGTCGGGGGAGCATCAGCCCCAGCATTTT. This codes for CAWRGSGEHQPQHF.

The chain uses TRBV25-1 and TRBJ2-2; 12 nucleotides align to TRBD2. Trimming removed 4 bases from V and 4 bases from J; junction bases left unmatched: 4. This CDR3 comprises 16 residues. Germline CDR1 MGHDK, CDR2 SYGVNS. CDR3 bases: TGTGCCAGCAGTGGCGGGACTAGCGGGTCCACCGGGGAGCTGTTTTTT. Translation: CASSGGTSGSTGELFF.

The chain recombines TRBV4-1 with TRBJ1-5; a weak D match, TRBD1 (6 bases). This CDR3 spans 19 amino acids. The germline CDR1 and CDR2 sequences are MGHRA and YSYEKL. V was trimmed by 1 base and J by 0 bases, leaving 19 bases between them. CDR3 in DNA: TGCGCCAGCAGCCAAGGGACCCTCAAGCAGGGGTATAGCAATCAGCCCCAGCATTTT. As protein: CASSQGTLKQGYSNQPQHF.

Points on this clone: The same CDR3 arises from other DNA sequences in this sample as well. The gene calls are TRBV19 and TRBJ2-1; 7 positions agree with TRBD2. Losses at the gene ends were 3 bases for V and 2 bases for J; bases not matched to a gene: 4. In germline, CDR1 is LNHDA, CDR2 SQIVND (reference sequence). The CDR3 consists of 15 residues. The CDR3 reads CASSMRESTYNEQFF. The CDR3 region has the DNA TGTGCCAGTAGTATGCGGGAGTCGACCTACAATGAGCAGTTCTTC.

The chain links TRBV12-5 to TRBJ2-3, with a tentative D call TRBD2 (6 bases). V lost 5 bases and J lost 5, with 14 bases in between. CDR3 length: 14 residues. CDR1 and CDR2 from the germline V gene are LGHNT and FRNRAP. The CDR3 region has the DNA TGTGCTAGTGGTCCAGGGACTTCACAAGATACGCAGTATTTT. Translating it yields CASGPGTSQDTQYF.

This chain links TRBV27 with TRBJ1-3; tentatively, D is TRBD1 (5 bases). V lost 5 bases, J lost 8 bases, and 19 bases lay in between. Germline V CDR1 and CDR2: MNHEY, SMNVEV (reference sequence). The CDR3 consists of 15 residues. The DNA of the CDR3 is TGTGCCAGCAGTCCCCAGGGCTTGTCGGGCCACACCATATATTTT. It specifies CASSPQGLSGHTIYF.

The chain joins TRBV5-4 to TRBJ2-6; 10 bases fit TRBD1. There are 17 residues in the CDR3. Losses at the gene ends were 0 bases for V and 2 bases for J; bases not matched to a gene: 2. CDR1 is SGHNT, CDR2 YYREEE, per germline (reference sequence). The CDR3, as DNA: TGTGCCAGCAGCTTGGGACAGGGGGCTACTGGGGCCAACGTCCTGACTTTC. Its protein is CASSLGQGATGANVLTF.

CDR3 in DNA: TGTGCTAGTGGTGCAGGGGGCCCACAGCCCCAGCATTTT. This gives the protein CASGAGGPQPQHF. This chain joins TRBV12-5 and TRBJ1-5; 8 bases are a match to TRBD1. Trimming cost V 5 bases and J 7 bases; bases outside gene matches: 4. From germline, CDR1 is LGHNT and CDR2 FRNRAP. This CDR3 contains 13 residues.

This sequence joins TRBV4-3 and TRBJ2-1, with a tentative D call TRBD2 (6 bases). V was shortened by 0 bases and J by 4 bases, with 13 bases between the two germline ends. Germline V gene data show CDR1 as LGHNA and CDR2 as YSLEER. This CDR3 is built from 16 residues. This CDR3 is CASSQEARTTYNEQFF. In DNA form, the CDR3 reads TGCGCCAGCAGCCAAGAAGCCCGGACTACATACAATGAGCAGTTCTTC.

This clone was observed a few times. The chain employs TRBV27 and TRBJ2-2, with TRBD2 identical over 13 bases. V lost 6 bases, J lost 5 bases, and 3 bases stayed unmatched. CDR1 and CDR2 (germline): MNHEY, SMNVEV (reference sequence). The CDR3 spans 15 residues. The CDR3 loop is CASRLAGGLTGELFF. The CDR3 coding sequence is TGTGCCAGCAGACTAGCGGGAGGGCTTACCGGGGAGCTGTTTTTT.

The J gene is TRBJ2-5, the V gene TRBV6-5, with D possibly being TRBD2 (5 bases). Germline values: CDR1 MNHEY, CDR2 SVGAGI. This CDR3 is 15 amino acids long. Trimming left V 4 bases short and J 4 bases short, with 16 bases between. The CDR3 DNA is TGTGCCAGCAGTTTAGGAGCGGCCACACTAGAGACCCAGTACTTC. The encoded protein is CASSLGAATLETQYF.